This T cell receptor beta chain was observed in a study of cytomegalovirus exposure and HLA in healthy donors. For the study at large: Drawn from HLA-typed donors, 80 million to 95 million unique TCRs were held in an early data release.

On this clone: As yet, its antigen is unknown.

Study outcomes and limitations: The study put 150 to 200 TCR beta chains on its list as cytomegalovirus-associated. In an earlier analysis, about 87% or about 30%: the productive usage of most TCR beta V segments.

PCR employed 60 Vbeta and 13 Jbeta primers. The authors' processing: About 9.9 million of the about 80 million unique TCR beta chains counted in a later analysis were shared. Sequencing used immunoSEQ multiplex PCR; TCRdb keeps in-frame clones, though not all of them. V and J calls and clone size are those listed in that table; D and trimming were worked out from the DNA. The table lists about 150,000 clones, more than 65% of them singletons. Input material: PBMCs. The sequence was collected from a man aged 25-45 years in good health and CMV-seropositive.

The CDR3 protein is CAWSEERGYSNQPQHF. CDR3 nucleotides: TGTGCCTGGAGCGAGGAAAGGGGCTATAGCAATCAGCCCCAGCATTTT. The chain has TRBV30 and TRBJ1-5; D is perhaps TRBD1 (5 bases). V lost 3 bases to trimming and J lost 0 bases, with 15 bases between them. Germline V gene data show CDR1 as GTSNPN and CDR2 as SVGIG (reference sequence). CDR3 length equals 16 residues.